Each of the 2 T cell receptor beta chains below was sequenced from the same sample in a study of PD-L1 blockade in urothelial cancer (dated by TCRdb to the late 2010s). Library preparation employed the immunoSEQ multiplex PCR assay. The table was pulled from immuneACCESS by TCRdb, which kept in-frame rearrangements only. Such tables lose some clones; where checked, under half of the loss comes from unresolved V genes, and the rest has no known cause. This sample has about 82,000 clones in its table, and approximately 90% of those were observed once. The ten top clones hold 8% to 10% of the sample. The specimen was PBMCs, collected around atezolizumab (anti-PD-L1) treatment. The receptors shown here come from a man in his 60s with urothelial cancer.

The V call is TRBV28, the J call TRBJ1-5; D is possibly TRBD1 (5 bases). Germline CDR1 is MDHEN and CDR2 is SYDVKM. The CDR3 consists of 14 residues. Trimming stripped 3 bases from V and 7 bases from J, with 13 bases between. The CDR3 DNA follows: TGTGCCAGCAGTTTTTCAGGGAACGGGCAGCCCCAGCATTTT. Translation: CASSFSGNGQPQHF.

CDR3 amino acids: CASSYSSLAGSSEQYF. The CDR3 DNA is TGTGCCAGCAGTTACTCGAGCCTAGCGGGATCTAGCGAGCAGTACTTC. The rearrangement links TRBV6-5 to TRBJ2-7, with 9 bases identical to TRBD2. The CDR3 sequence is 16 residues long. The junction had 9 bases not matched to a gene; V was cut back by 0 bases and J by 6 bases. From germline, CDR1 is MNHEY and CDR2 SVGAGI.